Reported below is one T cell receptor (beta chain). These data belong to a study of shared T cell receptors in the human thymus. Assay: immunoSEQ multiplex PCR; the TCRdb copy retains only in-frame clones and omits some. The table shows some 700,000 clones, with roughly 85% occurring only once. The CDR3 loop spans 15 amino acids. Germline V gene lookup returns CDR1 SGHVS and CDR2 FQNEAQ. V was trimmed by 3 bases and J by 0 bases, leaving 9 bases between them. These sequences were also reported in another study, on human thymus T cells. From that second work: Resections removed during corrective heart surgery provided the thymus tissue used. It looked as if thymic and blood repertoires used V and J genes in a biased way. A high degree of thymic repertoire overlap among unrelated individuals was reported in related research.

The chain combines TRBV7-8 with TRBJ1-3; D not certain. The clonotype originates from a girl under three years old with a congenital heart defect. Sequenced sample: thymocytes. As DNA, the CDR3 is TGTGCCAGCAGCTTGGAGGTTAGCTCTGGAAACACCATATATTTT. It is translated as CASSLEVSSGNTIYF. The full variable domain, completed using reference TRBV7-8 and TRBJ1-3, is GAGVSQSPRYKVAKRGQDVALRCDPISGHVSLFWYQQALGQGPEFLTYFQNEAQLDKSGLPSDRFFAERPEGSVSTLKIQRTQQEDSAVYLCASSLEVSSGNTIYFGEGSWLTVV.